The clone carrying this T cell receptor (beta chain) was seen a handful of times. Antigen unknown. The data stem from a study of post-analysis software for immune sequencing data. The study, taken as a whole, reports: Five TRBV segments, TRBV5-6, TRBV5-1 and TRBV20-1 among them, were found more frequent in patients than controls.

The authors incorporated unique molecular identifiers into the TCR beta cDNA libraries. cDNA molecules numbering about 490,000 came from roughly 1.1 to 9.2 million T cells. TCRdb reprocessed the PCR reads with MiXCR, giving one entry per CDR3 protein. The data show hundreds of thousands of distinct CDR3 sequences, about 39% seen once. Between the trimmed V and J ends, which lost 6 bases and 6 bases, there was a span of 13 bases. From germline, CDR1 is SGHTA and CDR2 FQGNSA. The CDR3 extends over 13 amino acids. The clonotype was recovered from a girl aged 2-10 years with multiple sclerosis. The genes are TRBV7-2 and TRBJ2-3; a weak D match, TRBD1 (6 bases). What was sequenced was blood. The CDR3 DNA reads TGTGCCAGCAGATACACAGGGTGGGATACGCAGTATTTT. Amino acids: CASRYTGWDTQYF.